The rows below give T cell receptor beta chains drawn from one sample of a study of breast tumors, draining lymph nodes, adjacent tissues. TCRdb used MiXCR to reprocess the multiplex PCR reads, holding one entry per CDR3 protein. The sample holds 200,000 or so distinct CDR3 sequences; approximately 33% are singletons and the top ten take over 4%. Specimen: axillary lymph node tissue. The origin of the receptors is a female donor with breast cancer. Some clones in this sample may be carry-over from other donors' samples. CDR3s include the opening cysteine and the closing phenylalanine or tryptophan. Each record gives: V gene, clone size, D gene, CDR3 length, J gene, CDR3 protein, CDR3 DNA. The D gene is left open where the match is weak. Not every row has a clone size; where given, it reads once, few, many or a size class.

>TRBV5-5|few|TRBD2|20|TRBJ2-1
CASGRFPRGSGGPSYNEQFF
TGTGCCAGCGGCCGATTTCCCCGGGGTAGCGGGGGTCCTTCCTACAATGAGCAGTTCTTC
>TRBV20-1|few|.|14|TRBJ1-5
CSALQGNPNQPQHF
TGCAGTGCTTTACAGGGAAATCCCAATCAGCCCCAGCATTTT
>TRBV5-4|many|TRBD2|15|TRBJ2-5
CASSFIAGGRETQYF
TGTGCCAGCAGCTTCATAGCGGGGGGGCGTGAGACCCAGTACTTC
>TRBV11-2|few|.|19|TRBJ2-1
CASSLEGAGWGFSYNEQFF
TGTGCCAGCAGCTTAGAGGGGGCGGGGTGGGGTTTCTCCTACAATGAGCAGTTCTTC
>TRBV2|many|TRBD1|15|TRBJ2-7
CASSEQARGLGEQYF
TGTGCCAGCAGTGAACAGGCCAGGGGGCTCGGGGAGCAGTACTTC
>TRBV5-5|many|.|13|TRBJ2-5
CASSKEIDETQYF
TGTGCCAGCAGCAAAGAGATTGACGAGACCCAGTACTTC
>TRBV13|.|TRBD2|17|TRBJ2-1
CASSRETSGRGLGEQFF
TGTGCCAGCAGCCGAGAGACTAGCGGGAGGGGCCTAGGGGAGCAGTTCTTC
>TRBV19|.|.|13|TRBJ2-3
CATRRTENQPQYF
TGTGCCACACGCAGGACAGAGAATCAGCCCCAGTATTTT
>TRBV6-6|.|TRBD1|16|TRBJ2-2
CASSEGGQGLTGELFF
TGTGCCAGCAGCGAGGGGGGACAGGGGCTGACCGGGGAGCTGTTTTTT
>TRBV11-2|once|TRBD1|17|TRBJ2-3
CASSRDSVTSTTDTQYF
TGTGCCAGCAGCCGGGACAGCGTAACCTCCACCACAGATACGCAGTATTTT
>TRBV28|once|.|12|TRBJ2-5
CAGRTGAGRKYF
TGTGCCGGCAGGACGGGGGCAGGTCGAAAGTACTTC
>TRBV5-5|many|TRBD1|18|TRBJ2-5
CASSLDRGFRIVGETQYF
TGTGCCAGCAGCTTGGACAGGGGGTTCAGGATTGTGGGGGAGACCCAGTACTTC
>TRBV11-2|many|.|16|TRBJ2-1
CASSLDFSGSYNEQFF
TGTGCCAGCAGCTTAGATTTTAGCGGATCATACAATGAGCAGTTCTTC
>TRBV6-6|.|.|17|TRBJ1-1
CASSQVTAGQKNTEAFF
TGTGCCAGCAGCCAAGTGACCGCGGGGCAAAAGAACACTGAAGCTTTCTTT
>TRBV20-1|many|TRBD2|18|TRBJ2-3
CSAPGTSGRAGFVDTQYF
TGCAGTGCGCCCGGGACTAGCGGGAGGGCCGGGTTCGTAGATACGCAGTATTTT